The text below deals with one TCR beta chain. This sample was included in a study of blood T cell repertoires in COVID-19. About the study: Donors in the United States, Italy and Spain gave samples during acute or convalescent COVID-19. In each case, the material was cDNA or gDNA derived from T cells, B-cell-depleted T cells, or PBMCs.

The authors' processing: Reference gene primer amplification in the assay estimated nucleated cell counts. Repertoires were generated with immunoSEQ multiplex PCR, while TCRdb's copy carries only in-frame clones and drops some. V, J and clone size reflect that table, while D and trimming were determined from the DNA. The data hold about 250,000 clones, with roughly 82% observed a single time. Germline CDR1 SGHNT, CDR2 YYREEE (reference sequence). V lost 0 bases to trimming and J lost 5 bases, with 9 bases between them. The CDR3 covers 15 residues. The receptor was isolated from a woman in her seventies with acute or convalescent COVID-19. This chain uses TRBV5-4 with TRBJ1-6; no clear D gene. The source material was peripheral blood. Here the CDR3 DNA reads TGTGCCAGCAGCTTGGAGAACCTACATAATTCACCCCTCCACTTT. Its translation: CASSLENLHNSPLHF.